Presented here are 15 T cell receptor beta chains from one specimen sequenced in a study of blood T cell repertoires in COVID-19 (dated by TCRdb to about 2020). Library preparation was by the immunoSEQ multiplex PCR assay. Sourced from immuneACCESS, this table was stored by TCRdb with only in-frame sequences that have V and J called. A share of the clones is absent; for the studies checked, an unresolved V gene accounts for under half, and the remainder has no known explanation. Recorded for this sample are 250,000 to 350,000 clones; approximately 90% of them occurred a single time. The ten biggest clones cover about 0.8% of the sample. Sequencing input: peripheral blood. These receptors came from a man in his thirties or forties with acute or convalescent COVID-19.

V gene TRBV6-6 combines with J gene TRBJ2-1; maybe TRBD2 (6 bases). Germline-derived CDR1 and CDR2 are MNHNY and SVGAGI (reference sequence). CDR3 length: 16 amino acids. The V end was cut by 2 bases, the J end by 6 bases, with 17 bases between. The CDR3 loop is CASSYAGRTSGNEQFF. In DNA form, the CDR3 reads TGTGCCAGCAGTTACGCGGGGCGTACCTCAGGCAATGAGCAGTTCTTC.

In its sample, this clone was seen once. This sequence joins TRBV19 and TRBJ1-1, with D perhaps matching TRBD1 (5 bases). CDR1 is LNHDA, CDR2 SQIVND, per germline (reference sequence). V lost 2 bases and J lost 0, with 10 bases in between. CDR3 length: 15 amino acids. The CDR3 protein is CASSILGGMNTEAFF. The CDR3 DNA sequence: TGTGCCAGTAGTATATTGGGGGGGATGAACACTGAAGCTTTCTTT.

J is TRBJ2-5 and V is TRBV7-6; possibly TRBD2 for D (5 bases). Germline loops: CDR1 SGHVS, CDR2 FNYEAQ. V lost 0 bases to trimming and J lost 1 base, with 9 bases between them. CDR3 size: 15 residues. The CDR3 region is CASSLAGGFQETQYF. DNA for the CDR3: TGTGCCAGCAGCTTAGCGGGCGGGTTCCAAGAGACCCAGTACTTC.

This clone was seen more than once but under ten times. The CDR3 sequence: CASSSRALNTEAFF. CDR3 nucleotide sequence: TGTGCCAGCAGCTCGAGGGCGCTGAACACTGAAGCTTTCTTT. The chain joins TRBV5-6 to TRBJ1-1; D gene uncertain. Germline V gene sequence: CDR1 SGHDT, CDR2 YYEEEE. This CDR3 spans 14 amino acids. V was trimmed by 3 bases and J by 0 bases, leaving 9 bases between them.

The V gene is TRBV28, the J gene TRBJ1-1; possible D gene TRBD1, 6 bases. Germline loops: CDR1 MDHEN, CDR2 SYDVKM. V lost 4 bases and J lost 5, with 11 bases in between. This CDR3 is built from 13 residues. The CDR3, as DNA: TGTGCCAGCAGTTCCGGGACACGAACTGAAGCTTTCTTT. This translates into CASSSGTRTEAFF.

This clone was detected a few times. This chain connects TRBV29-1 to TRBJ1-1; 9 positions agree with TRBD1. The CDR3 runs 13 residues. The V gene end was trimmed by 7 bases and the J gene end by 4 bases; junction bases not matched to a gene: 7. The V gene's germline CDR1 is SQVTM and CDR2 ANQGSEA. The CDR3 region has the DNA TGCAGCGCATCACAGGGGGCTGTCACTGAAGCTTTCTTT. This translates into CSASQGAVTEAFF.

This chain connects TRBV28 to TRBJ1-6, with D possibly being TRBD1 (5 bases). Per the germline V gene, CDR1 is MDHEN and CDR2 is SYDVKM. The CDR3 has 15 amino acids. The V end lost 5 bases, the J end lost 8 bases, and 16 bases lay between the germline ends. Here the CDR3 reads CASSRLRRGDSPLHF. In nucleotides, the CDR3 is TGTGCCAGCAGTCGCCTTAGGAGGGGAGATTCACCCCTCCACTTT.

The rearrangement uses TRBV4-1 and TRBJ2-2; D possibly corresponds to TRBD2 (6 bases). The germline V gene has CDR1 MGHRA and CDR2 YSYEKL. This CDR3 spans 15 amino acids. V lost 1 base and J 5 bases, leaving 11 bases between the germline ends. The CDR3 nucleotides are TGCGCCAGCAGCCAAGTGGCGGGGCGGACCGGGGAGCTGTTTTTT. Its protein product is CASSQVAGRTGELFF.

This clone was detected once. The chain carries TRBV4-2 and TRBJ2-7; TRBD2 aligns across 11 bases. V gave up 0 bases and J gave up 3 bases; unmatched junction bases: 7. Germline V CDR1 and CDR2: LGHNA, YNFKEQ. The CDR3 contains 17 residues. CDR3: CASSQDLRTSGSYEQYF. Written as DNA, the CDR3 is TGTGCCAGCAGCCAAGATCTGAGAACTAGCGGGAGCTACGAGCAGTACTTC.

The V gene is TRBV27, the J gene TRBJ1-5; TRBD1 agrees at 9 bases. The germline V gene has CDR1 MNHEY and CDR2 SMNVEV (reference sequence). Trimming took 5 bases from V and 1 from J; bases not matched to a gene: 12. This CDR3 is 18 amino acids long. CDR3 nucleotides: TGTGCCAGCAGTACAGACAGGGGGAGGGATTCGAGCAATCAGCCCCAGCATTTT. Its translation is CASSTDRGRDSSNQPQHF.

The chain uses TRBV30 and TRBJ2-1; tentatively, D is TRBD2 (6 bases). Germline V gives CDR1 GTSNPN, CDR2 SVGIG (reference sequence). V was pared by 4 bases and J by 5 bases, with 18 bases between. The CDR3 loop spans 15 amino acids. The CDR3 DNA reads TGTGCCTGGAACCTAGGGAGGACGAAAAACAATGAGCAGTTCTTC. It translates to CAWNLGRTKNNEQFF.

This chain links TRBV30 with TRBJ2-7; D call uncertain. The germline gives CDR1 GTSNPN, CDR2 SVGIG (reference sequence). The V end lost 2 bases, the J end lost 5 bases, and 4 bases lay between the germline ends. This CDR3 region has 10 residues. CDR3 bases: TGTGCCTGGAGTCAGAACGAGCAGTACTTC. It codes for CAWSQNEQYF.

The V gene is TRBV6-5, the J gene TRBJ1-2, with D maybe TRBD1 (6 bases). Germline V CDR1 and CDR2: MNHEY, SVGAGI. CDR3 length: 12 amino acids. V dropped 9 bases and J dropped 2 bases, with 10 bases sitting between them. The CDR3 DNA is TGTGCCAGTCCGGGACAAAACTATGGCTACACCTTC. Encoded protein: CASPGQNYGYTF.

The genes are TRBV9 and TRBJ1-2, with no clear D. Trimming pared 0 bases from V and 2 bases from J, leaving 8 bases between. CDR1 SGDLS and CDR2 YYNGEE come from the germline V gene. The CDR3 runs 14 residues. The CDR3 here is CASSVERGNYGYTF. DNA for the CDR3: TGTGCCAGCAGCGTAGAGCGAGGGAACTATGGCTACACCTTC.

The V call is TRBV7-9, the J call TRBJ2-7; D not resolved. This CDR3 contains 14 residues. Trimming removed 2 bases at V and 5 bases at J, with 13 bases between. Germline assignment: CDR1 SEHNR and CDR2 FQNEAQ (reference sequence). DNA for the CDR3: TGTGCCAGCAGCTTAAGTCAGGCGTCCCACGAGCAGTACTTC. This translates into CASSLSQASHEQYF.